This paragraph covers one T cell receptor beta chain sequence. The CDR3 extends over 13 amino acids. The germline V gene encodes CDR1 MNHNS and CDR2 SASEGT. Trimming cost V 2 bases and J 8 bases, with 12 bases left between them. This sample was taken from a study of PD-1 blockade in mismatch repair-deficient tumors. Assay used: immunoSEQ multiplex PCR; TCRdb lists only in-frame clones, some missing. The table shows roughly 48,000 clones, with approximately 80% occurring only once. PCR or immunohistochemistry showed mismatch repair deficiency in every enrolled patient. The TCR originated in an adult with mismatch repair-deficient cancer. The sample consisted of PBMCs, taken before pembrolizumab treatment. The chain combines TRBV6-1 with TRBJ1-2; D not resolved. CDR3: CASSEIPAGGYTF. The CDR3 coding sequence is TGTGCCAGCAGTGAAATCCCCGCGGGGGGCTACACCTTC.